A single sample is the source of the 16 T cell receptor beta chains below, sequenced in a study of cytomegalovirus exposure and HLA in healthy donors. Primers for the PCR totalled 60 Vbeta and 13 Jbeta. Sequencing was performed with immunoSEQ multiplex PCR; in TCRdb, only in-frame clones are kept and a portion is missing. The sample lists some 130,000 clones, 70% to 85% occurring once. The source material was PBMCs. The receptors stem from a female donor in good health and CMV-seronegative.

The rearrangement joins TRBV5-1 to TRBJ2-7; 8 bases line up with TRBD1. CDR1 and CDR2 from the germline V gene are SGHRS and YFSETQ. Trimming cost V 0 bases and J 6 bases; bases outside gene matches: 5. The CDR3 runs to 14 residues. The CDR3 DNA reads as TGCGCCAGCAGCTTGGGAGGACAGGGTACCGAGCAGTACTTC. Protein sequence: CASSLGGQGTEQYF.

The chain carries TRBV7-2 and TRBJ2-3; 8 bases line up with TRBD1. This CDR3 spans 15 amino acids. CDR1 is SGHTA, CDR2 FQGNSA, per germline. The V gene end was trimmed by 5 bases and the J gene end by 1 base; junction bases not matched to a gene: 5. CDR3 sequence reads: CASSQGAAGTDTQYF. The CDR3 DNA reads as TGTGCCAGCAGCCAGGGGGCGGCGGGCACAGATACGCAGTATTTT.

The chain links TRBV9 to TRBJ2-7; 7 nucleotides line up with TRBD1. This CDR3 is built from 17 residues. Losses at the gene ends were 2 bases for V and 6 bases for J; bases not matched to a gene: 17. Germline-derived CDR1 and CDR2 are SGDLS and YYNGEE. The CDR3 nucleotides are TGTGCCAGCAGCGTCGCCACTACCCGGGACAGCCCCTCCGAGCAGTACTTC. Its translation is CASSVATTRDSPSEQYF. The entire variable domain, with the rest obtained from reference TRBV9 and TRBJ2-7, is as follows: DSGVTQTPKHLITATGQRVTLRCSPRSGDLSVYWYQQSLDQGLQFLIQYYNGEERAKGNILERFSAQQFPDLHSELNLSSLELGDSALYFCASSVATTRDSPSEQYFGPGTRLTVT.

The chain has TRBV28 and TRBJ1-2, with TRBD1 matching 8 bases. V trimming: 4 bases; J trimming: 6 bases; junction bases outside the gene matches: 4. The CDR3 covers 13 residues. Germline loops: CDR1 MDHEN, CDR2 SYDVKM. The CDR3 coding sequence is TGTGCCAGCAGTTGGACAGGGAGGGATGGCTACACCTTC. It translates to CASSWTGRDGYTF.

The chain carries TRBV12-5 and TRBJ2-1, with 14 nucleotides matching TRBD2. The CDR3 covers 17 residues. With V trimmed by 2 bases and J by 8 bases, 8 bases remained unmatched. Per germline, CDR1 LGHNT and CDR2 FRNRAP. CDR3: CASGLTRLAGGPDEQFF. The CDR3 DNA reads as TGTGCTAGTGGTTTGACCAGACTAGCGGGAGGGCCGGATGAGCAGTTCTTC.

This clone has just a few counts. This chain uses TRBV30 with TRBJ1-2; maybe TRBD1 (5 bases). The CDR3 is 14 amino acids. V was shortened by 2 bases and J by 5 bases, with 15 bases between the two germline ends. Germline CDR1 GTSNPN, CDR2 SVGIG (reference sequence). The DNA for the CDR3 is TGTGCCTGGAGTCCAATAACAGGCGCATATGGCTACACCTTC. Its translation: CAWSPITGAYGYTF. The complete variable domain, with remaining parts taken from reference TRBV30 and TRBJ1-2, reads SQTIHQWPATLVQPVGSPLSLECTVEGTSNPNLYWYRQAAGRGLQLLFYSVGIGQISSEVPQNLSASRPQDRQFILSSKKLLLSDSGFYLCAWSPITGAYGYTFGSGTRLTVV.

The V call is TRBV7-9, the J call TRBJ2-2; 9 bases map to TRBD2. The V gene end was trimmed by 5 bases and the J gene end by 5 bases; junction bases not matched to a gene: 9. Germline CDR1 and CDR2: SEHNR and FQNEAQ (reference sequence). The CDR3 consists of 16 residues. CDR3 sequence: CASSLVAGEWTGELFF. CDR3 nucleotides: TGTGCCAGCAGCCTCGTAGCGGGAGAGTGGACCGGGGAGCTGTTTTTT.

The sample holds one count of this clone. The chain employs TRBV27 and TRBJ2-1, with 10 bases identical to TRBD2. V gave up 7 bases and J gave up 9 bases; unmatched junction bases: 15. The CDR3 covers 16 residues. Germline V gene lookup returns CDR1 MNHEY and CDR2 SMNVEV (reference sequence). CDR3 bases: TGTGCCAGCACCTACCAAAGCGGGAGGGCCGACGGTGAGCAGTTCTTC. Its translation: CASTYQSGRADGEQFF.

This chain joins TRBV4-1 and TRBJ1-5, with D maybe TRBD1 (6 bases). Trimming removed 0 bases from V and 3 bases from J, with 12 bases in between. The CDR3 extends over 16 amino acids. Per the germline V gene, CDR1 is MGHRA and CDR2 is YSYEKL. Here the CDR3 reads CASSQEMGQINQPQHF. The CDR3 DNA sequence: TGCGCCAGCAGCCAAGAAATGGGACAAATCAATCAGCCCCAGCATTTT.

This chain links TRBV2 with TRBJ1-5; 12 bases fit TRBD1. Germline V gene data show CDR1 as SNHLY and CDR2 as FYNNEI. This CDR3 contains 15 residues. J was trimmed by 5 bases and V by 9 bases; bases with no gene match: 8. CDR3 protein: CASRRDRGHYQPQHF. Written as DNA, the CDR3 is TGTGCCAGTCGGCGGGACAGGGGGCATTATCAGCCCCAGCATTTT. Based on the CDR3 plus reference TRBV2 and TRBJ1-5, the full variable domain is EPEVTQTPSHQVTQMGQEVILRCVPISNHLYFYWYRQILGQKVEFLVSFYNNEISEKSEIFDDQFSVERPDGSNFTLKIRSTKLEDSAMYFCASRRDRGHYQPQHFGDGTRLSIL.

The J gene is TRBJ1-2, the V gene TRBV6-1; 8 bases are a match to TRBD1. CDR3 length: 14 residues. J lost 5 bases, V lost 6 bases, and 8 bases had no gene match. CDR1 is MNHNS and CDR2 is SASEGT in the germline V gene. CDR3 in DNA: TGTGCCAGCAGGCAGGACAGGGCCTTTTATGGCTACACCTTC. This sequence encodes CASRQDRAFYGYTF.

This chain links TRBV11-2 with TRBJ2-1; TRBD2 matches at 11 bases. The V and J ends lost 6 bases and 7 bases, in that order; junction bases with no gene match: 8. The length of the CDR3 is 15 residues. Germline CDR1 reads SGHAT; CDR2 reads FQNNGV. CDR3 residues: CASRLISGRGNEQFF. DNA of the CDR3: TGTGCCAGCAGACTGATTAGCGGGAGGGGGAATGAGCAGTTCTTC.

This clone was seen more than once but under ten times. For the CDR3, the DNA is TGTGCCAGCAGTGAACGCTTGGCAAATCAGCCCCAGCATTTT. Translated, it gives CASSERLANQPQHF. The V call is TRBV2, the J call TRBJ1-5, with D unclear. Germline values: CDR1 SNHLY, CDR2 FYNNEI. The CDR3 has 14 amino acids. Trimming shortened V by 2 bases and J by 4 bases, and 9 bases separated the two germline ends. Filled out from reference TRBV2 and TRBJ1-5, the complete variable domain reads EPEVTQTPSHQVTQMGQEVILRCVPISNHLYFYWYRQILGQKVEFLVSFYNNEISEKSEIFDDQFSVERPDGSNFTLKIRSTKLEDSAMYFCASSERLANQPQHFGDGTRLSIL.

The chain joins TRBV2 to TRBJ1-2, with a weak D call TRBD1 (6 bases). The CDR3 length is 13 residues. Between the trimmed V and J ends, which lost 9 bases and 4 bases, there was a span of 15 bases. Germline V gene lookup returns CDR1 SNHLY and CDR2 FYNNEI. CDR3 coding DNA: TGTGCCAGTTCAGGGGTAGGCCTCTATGGCTACACCTTC. Its translation: CASSGVGLYGYTF.

The chain has TRBV28 and TRBJ2-2; 7 bases are shared with TRBD2. Trimming took 5 bases from V and 5 from J; bases not matched to a gene: 11. CDR1 is MDHEN, CDR2 SYDVKM, per germline. This CDR3 region has 16 residues. CDR3 in amino acids: CASSPSTSTYTGELFF. DNA of the CDR3: TGTGCCAGCAGTCCCTCGACTAGCACTTATACCGGGGAGCTGTTTTTT. Combining the CDR3 with reference TRBV28 and TRBJ2-2 gives the whole variable domain DVKVTQSSRYLVKRTGEKVFLECVQDMDHENMFWYRQDPGLGLRLIYFSYDVKMKEKGDIPEGYSVSREKKERFSLILESASTNQTSMYLCASSPSTSTYTGELFFGEGSRLTVL.

The chain uses TRBV6-1 and TRBJ2-1, with 10 bases identical to TRBD2. CDR3 length: 13 amino acids. Germline V CDR1 and CDR2: MNHNS, SASEGT. V shed 7 bases and J 4 bases; nucleotides not matched to a gene: 1. The CDR3 loop is CASILAGYNEQFF. CDR3 nucleotides: TGTGCCAGCATACTAGCGGGATACAATGAGCAGTTCTTC.